The rows below give T cell receptor beta chains drawn from one sample of a study of blood T cell repertoires in COVID-19. The repertoire was sequenced with immunoSEQ multiplex PCR; TCRdb's copy has only in-frame clones and lacks some. The sample yields about 180,000 clones, roughly three quarters seen once. The sample consisted of PBMCs or T cells enriched from blood (not recorded which). These TCRs come from a man between 60 and 70 years old who had been exposed to COVID-19. CDR3s include the opening cysteine and the closing phenylalanine or tryptophan. The order of the fields is J gene, V gene, clone size, D gene, CDR3 protein, CDR3 DNA. D genes are given only for firm matches. A row's size may be missing; if present it is once, few, many or a size class.

J: TRBJ1-1; V: TRBV28; size: NA; D: TRBD1; CDR3: CASSGGFMNTEAFF; DNA: TGTGCCAGCTCAGGGGGTTTCATGAACACTGAAGCTTTCTTT
J: TRBJ1-2; V: TRBV15; size: NA; D: TRBD1; CDR3: CATSRQGALSYTF; DNA: TGTGCCACCAGTAGACAGGGGGCTTTAAGCTACACCTTC
J: TRBJ2-1; V: TRBV30; size: NA; D: TRBD2; CDR3: CAWSGLAGALNEQFF; DNA: TGTGCCTGGAGTGGTCTAGCGGGAGCTCTCAATGAGCAGTTCTTC
J: TRBJ2-4; V: TRBV9; size: NA; D: NA; CDR3: CASSLSQIGNIQYF; DNA: TGTGCCAGCTCGCTGTCCCAAATCGGGAACATTCAGTACTTC
J: TRBJ2-3; V: TRBV19; size: few; D: NA; CDR3: CASSMVGHRTDTQYF; DNA: TGTGCCAGTAGTATGGTGGGACACCGCACAGATACGCAGTATTTT
J: TRBJ1-1; V: TRBV29-1; size: NA; D: NA; CDR3: CSVVADGILGTEAFF; DNA: TGCAGCGTTGTGGCCGACGGGATTCTTGGCACTGAAGCTTTCTTT
J: TRBJ1-1; V: TRBV11-1; size: once; D: NA; CDR3: CASSLVRRVNTEAFF; DNA: TGTGCCAGCAGCTTAGTCCGGCGGGTGAACACTGAAGCTTTCTTT
J: TRBJ1-2; V: TRBV19; size: few; D: NA; CDR3: CASSINWASHGYTF; DNA: TGTGCCAGTAGTATAAACTGGGCTTCCCATGGCTACACCTTC
J: TRBJ2-7; V: TRBV9; size: NA; D: NA; CDR3: CASSLRADPYEQYF; DNA: TGTGCCAGCAGCCTCAGGGCGGACCCCTACGAGCAGTACTTC
J: TRBJ1-2; V: TRBV24-1; size: NA; D: TRBD1; CDR3: CATSDNPGTGKGYTF; DNA: TGTGCCACCAGTGATAACCCCGGGACAGGGAAGGGCTACACCTTC
J: TRBJ2-1; V: TRBV28; size: NA; D: TRBD2; CDR3: CASRPAVRRAGAYNEQFF; DNA: TGTGCCAGCAGGCCAGCAGTCCGGAGGGCGGGGGCCTACAATGAGCAGTTCTTC
J: TRBJ2-2; V: TRBV5-5; size: once; D: TRBD1; CDR3: CASTGTGFTGELFF; DNA: TGTGCCAGCACCGGGACAGGCTTCACCGGGGAGCTGTTTTTT
J: TRBJ2-1; V: TRBV11-3; size: NA; D: NA; CDR3: CASSGSGTYNEQFF; DNA: TGTGCCAGCAGCGGATCCGGGACTTACAATGAGCAGTTCTTC
J: TRBJ2-2; V: TRBV28; size: NA; D: NA; CDR3: CASSFSPGAGELFF; DNA: TGTGCCAGCAGTTTTTCCCCGGGGGCCGGGGAGCTGTTTTTT
J: TRBJ2-5; V: TRBV11-3; size: NA; D: TRBD2; CDR3: CASSALAGGKETQYF; DNA: TGTGCCAGCAGCGCCTTAGCGGGAGGTAAAGAGACCCAGTACTTC
J: TRBJ2-1; V: TRBV15; size: NA; D: NA; CDR3: CATSRSQLEQFF; DNA: TGTGCCACCAGCAGGAGCCAACTTGAGCAGTTCTTC
J: TRBJ2-1; V: TRBV2; size: NA; D: TRBD2; CDR3: CASRMTSGRDEQFF; DNA: TGTGCCAGCAGGATGACTAGCGGGAGGGATGAGCAGTTCTTC
J: TRBJ1-1; V: TRBV5-4; size: NA; D: NA; CDR3: CASSPEGGYTEAFF; DNA: TGTGCCAGCAGCCCCGAAGGGGGATACACTGAAGCTTTCTTT
J: TRBJ2-7; V: TRBV6-2/TRBV6-3; size: NA; D: TRBD2; CDR3: CASSQSGRAYEQYF; DNA: TGTGCCAGCAGCCAAAGCGGGAGAGCCTACGAGCAGTACTTC
J: TRBJ2-7; V: TRBV7-9; size: NA; D: NA; CDR3: CASSFGRDSSHEQYF; DNA: TGTGCCAGCAGCTTTGGCAGGGACTCTTCCCACGAGCAGTACTTC
J: TRBJ2-5; V: TRBV3-1/TRBV3-2; size: NA; D: TRBD1; CDR3: CASSQKLGGRETQYF; DNA: TGTGCCAGCAGCCAAAAGTTAGGGGGCCGGGAGACCCAGTACTTC
J: TRBJ2-1; V: TRBV11-2; size: NA; D: NA; CDR3: CASSGSPGNEQFF; DNA: TGTGCCAGTAGCGGCAGCCCGGGTAATGAGCAGTTCTTC